This note documents a single TCR beta chain sequence. Its antigen remains unidentified. This sample was taken from a study of shared clonotypes between healthy human individuals. The assay was immunoSEQ multiplex PCR, and TCRdb's table has in-frame clones only and misses some. The sample includes hundreds of thousands of clones, 70% to 80% of them seen just once. Study outcomes and limitations: Blood alone was sampled, and tissue repertoires likely differ.

Some 100 million PBMCs per unsorted sample were used for genomic DNA. Germline CDR1 reads LGHNA; CDR2 reads YNFKEQ. The V end was cut by 1 base, the J end by 4 bases, with 14 bases between. The CDR3 is 16 amino acids. This receptor was identified in a woman aged 40-49 years in good health. Some clones in this sample may be carry-over from other donors' samples. V and J are TRBV4-2 and TRBJ2-1, with D possibly called TRBD1 or TRBD2 (6 bases each). The sample comprised PBMCs. The DNA for the CDR3 is TGTGCCAGCAGCCAAGCGGGGGCAACCCTATACAATGAGCAGTTCTTC. As protein: CASSQAGATLYNEQFF.